Listed below are T cell receptor beta chains from one sample, sequenced in a study of CD8 T cells in ankylosing spondylitis. Via MiXCR, TCRdb re-called the 5' RACE reads, giving one row per CDR3 protein. This table has hundreds of thousands of distinct CDR3 sequences, around 25% appearing once. Material for sequencing was blood, either unsorted or a sorted T cell fraction (not recorded which). The source of these receptors is a male donor with ankylosing spondylitis or in good health (not recorded which). The CDR3 runs from the conserved cysteine through the conserved F or W. A D gene is named only where the DNA matches it firmly.

d_call j_call v_call cdr3_aa
TRBD2 TRBJ2-1 TRBV12-3/TRBV12-4 CASSRSGRAFPVEQFF
- TRBJ2-5 TRBV7-2 CASSTSQETQYF
TRBD2 TRBJ2-3 TRBV10-3 CAISESLAGSDTQYF
TRBD1 TRBJ2-1 TRBV4-2 CASSQDPDRGPKSTYNEQFF
- TRBJ2-1 TRBV7-2 CASSFSGVYNEQFF
- TRBJ2-5 TRBV28 CASSPPGTLGETQYF
- TRBJ2-1 TRBV29-1 CSVAHHEQFF
- TRBJ1-1 TRBV20-1 CSVLTGLKNTEAFF
TRBD1 TRBJ2-6 TRBV10-3 CAIKPLDRFSSGANVLTF
- TRBJ2-1 TRBV20-1 CSAPSVSSYNEQFF
- TRBJ2-1 TRBV7-2 CASSFPAEQFF
- TRBJ1-1 TRBV20-1 CSARDSKGVWTEAFF
TRBD1 TRBJ1-6 TRBV20-1 CSASRTGLNSPLHF
TRBD1 TRBJ2-2 TRBV4-2 CASSQKQYGQGASSGELFF
- TRBJ2-6 TRBV5-1 CASSLGTGANVLTF
TRBD2 TRBJ2-7 TRBV20-1 CSAPAAQGGDYEQYF